This TCR beta chain was recorded in a study of cytomegalovirus exposure and HLA in healthy donors. Findings and caveats of the study: Several of the most significant clusters were apparently associated with common viral pathogens in a later analysis.

With respect to this clone: Its target is unknown.

PCR was performed using 60 Vbeta and 13 Jbeta primers. Assay: immunoSEQ multiplex PCR; the TCRdb copy retains only in-frame clones and omits some. Seen here are about 110,000 clones, over 60% observed once, and the top ten hold about 7.9%. The CDR3 covers 15 residues. Germline V CDR1 and CDR2: MNHEY, SVGAGI. V was trimmed by 0 bases and J by 0 bases, leaving 8 bases between them. The TCR sequence derives from a woman between 40 and 55 years old in good health and CMV-seropositive. Specimen: PBMCs. J is TRBJ1-1 and V is TRBV6-5; D is undetermined. CDR3 nucleotide sequence: TGTGCCAGCAGTTACTCGATGAGATTGAACACTGAAGCTTTCTTT. Translating gives CASSYSMRLNTEAFF.